This T cell receptor beta chain comes out of a study of shared clonotypes between healthy human individuals. CD4+ cells were split into CD45RA+ naive and CD45RA-negative memory subsets. There are 15 residues in the CDR3. Trimming took 1 base from V and 12 from J, leaving 16 bases between them. Per the germline V gene, CDR1 is KGHSH and CDR2 is LQKENI. Sequencing used immunoSEQ multiplex PCR; TCRdb keeps in-frame clones, though not all of them. The data contain a few million clones, around 90% of them singletons. The TCR sequence derives from a man aged 18 to 35 in good health. The chain recombines TRBV18 with TRBJ1-6; possible D gene TRBD1, 5 bases. The specimen sequenced was naive CD4+ T cells sorted from blood. Subset denoted: CD45RA+ positively selected. CDR3 coding DNA: TGTGCCAGCTCACCACAAGGCCAGATCAGGGTACCCCTCCACTTT. As protein: CASSPQGQIRVPLHF. The complete variable domain, with remaining parts taken from reference TRBV18 and TRBJ1-6, reads NAGVMQNPRHLVRRRGQEARLRCSPMKGHSHVYWYRQLPEEGLKFMVYLQKENIIDESGMPKERFSAEFPKEGPSILRIQQVVRGDSAAYFCASSPQGQIRVPLHFGNGTRLTVT.